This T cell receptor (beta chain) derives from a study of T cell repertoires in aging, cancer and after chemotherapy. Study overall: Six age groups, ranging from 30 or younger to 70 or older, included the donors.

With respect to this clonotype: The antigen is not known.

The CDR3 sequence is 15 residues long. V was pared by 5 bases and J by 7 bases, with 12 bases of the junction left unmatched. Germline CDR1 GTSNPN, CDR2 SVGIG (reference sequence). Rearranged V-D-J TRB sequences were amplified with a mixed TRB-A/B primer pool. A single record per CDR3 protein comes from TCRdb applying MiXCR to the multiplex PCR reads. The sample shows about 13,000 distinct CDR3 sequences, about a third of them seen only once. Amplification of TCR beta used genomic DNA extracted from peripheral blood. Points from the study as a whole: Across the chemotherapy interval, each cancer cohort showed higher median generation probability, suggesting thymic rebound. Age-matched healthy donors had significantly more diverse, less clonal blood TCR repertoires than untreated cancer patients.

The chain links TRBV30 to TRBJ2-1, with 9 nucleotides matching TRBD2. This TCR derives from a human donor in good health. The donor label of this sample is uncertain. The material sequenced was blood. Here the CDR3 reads CAWARLADRRNEQFF. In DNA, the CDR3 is TGTGCCTGGGCAAGACTAGCGGACCGGAGGAATGAGCAGTTCTTC. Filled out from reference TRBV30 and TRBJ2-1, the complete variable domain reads SQTIHQWPATLVQPVGSPLSLECTVEGTSNPNLYWYRQAAGRGLQLLFYSVGIGQISSEVPQNLSASRPQDRQFILSSKKLLLSDSGFYLCAWARLADRRNEQFFGPGTRLTVL.